This T cell receptor beta chain comes out of a study of CD8 T cells in Susac syndrome. Random-hexamer reverse transcription was applied to roughly 0.5 to 1 ug RNA. TCRdb analysed the immunoSEQ multiplex PCR reads with MiXCR anew, one entry per CDR3 protein. The sample records about 290,000 distinct CDR3 sequences, 85% being singletons. Trimming took off 5 bases at V and 5 bases at J, with 9 bases between the two ends. The CDR3 extends over 12 amino acids. In germline, CDR1 is SGHAT, CDR2 FQNNGV. The sequenced target, TCR beta, came from blood CD8+ and CD4+ T cells. Sequenced: CD8+ T cells from PBMCs. The chain combines TRBV11-2 with TRBJ1-1; perhaps TRBD1 as D (5 bases). This clonotype was sampled from a human donor with multiple sclerosis. The CDR3 bases are TGTGCCAGCAGCATCCGGGGGACTGAAGCTTTCTTT. Amino acids: CASSIRGTEAFF.